This T cell receptor (beta chain) was recovered during a study of blood T cell repertoires in COVID-19. Study-level background: Specimens from acute and convalescent COVID-19 originated in the United States, Italy and Spain.

This CDR3 spans 13 amino acids. V lost 5 bases, J lost 10 bases, and 4 bases stayed unmatched. The V gene's germline CDR1 is MNHEY and CDR2 SMNVEV (reference sequence). In the original analysis: The authors estimated nucleated cell counts from reference gene primer amplification. Only in-frame clones appear in the TCRdb table, and some are missing; sequencing was by immunoSEQ multiplex PCR. V and J calls and clone size are those listed in that table; D and trimming were worked out from the DNA. The sample records approximately 180,000 clones, about 84% being singletons. The chain joins TRBV27 to TRBJ1-6; 8 bases match TRBD1. This receptor was obtained from a person between 65 and 79 years old with COVID-19, enrolled during active disease. Sample: peripheral blood. The CDR3 here is CASSATGASPLHF. The CDR3, as DNA: TGTGCCAGCAGTGCGACAGGGGCCTCACCCCTCCACTTT.